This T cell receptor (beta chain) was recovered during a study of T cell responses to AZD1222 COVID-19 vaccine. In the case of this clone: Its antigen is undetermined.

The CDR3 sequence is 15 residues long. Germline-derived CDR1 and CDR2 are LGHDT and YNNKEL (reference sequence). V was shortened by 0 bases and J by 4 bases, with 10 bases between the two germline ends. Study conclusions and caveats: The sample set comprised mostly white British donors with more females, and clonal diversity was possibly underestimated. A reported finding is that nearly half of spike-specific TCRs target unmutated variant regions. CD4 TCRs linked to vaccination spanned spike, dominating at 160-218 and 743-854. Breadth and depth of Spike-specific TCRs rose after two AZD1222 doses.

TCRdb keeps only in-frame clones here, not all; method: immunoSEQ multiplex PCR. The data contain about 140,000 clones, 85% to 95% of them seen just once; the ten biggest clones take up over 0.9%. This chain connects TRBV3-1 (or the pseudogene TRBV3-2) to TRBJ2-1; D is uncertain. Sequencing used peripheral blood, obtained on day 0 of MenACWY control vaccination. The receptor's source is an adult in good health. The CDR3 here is CASSQDLFFYNEQFF. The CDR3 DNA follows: TGTGCCAGCAGCCAAGATTTGTTCTTTTACAATGAGCAGTTCTTC.